What follows are 24 T cell receptor beta chains derived from one specimen sequenced in a study of blood T cell repertoires in COVID-19. Clones were read by immunoSEQ multiplex PCR, and TCRdb kept only the in-frame ones, dropping some. The sample holds some 290,000 clones, around 90% seen once. The sequenced sample was PBMCs or T cells enriched from blood (not recorded which). The receptors were gathered from a woman in her thirties or forties with acute COVID-19.

The chain links TRBV4-2 to TRBJ1-2; D unresolved. Deletions cut 0 bases from V and 1 base from J, with 6 bases between. This CDR3 spans 14 amino acids. The germline gives CDR1 LGHNA, CDR2 YNFKEQ. DNA for the CDR3: TGTGCCAGCAGCCAAGACCCCGTTAACTATGGCTACACCTTC. Translation: CASSQDPVNYGYTF.

The chain is built from TRBV7-8 and TRBJ2-7; tentative D call: TRBD2 (5 bases). CDR1 is SGHVS, CDR2 FQNEAQ, per germline. V was cut by 1 base and J by 6 bases, with 16 bases left in between. The CDR3 is made up of 15 amino acids. CDR3 sequence reads: CASSLGGLRAGEQYF. CDR3 nucleotide sequence: TGTGCCAGCAGCTTAGGAGGGTTACGGGCGGGCGAGCAGTACTTC. The full variable domain, rest sourced from reference TRBV7-8 and TRBJ2-7, is GAGVSQSPRYKVAKRGQDVALRCDPISGHVSLFWYQQALGQGPEFLTYFQNEAQLDKSGLPSDRFFAERPEGSVSTLKIQRTQQEDSAVYLCASSLGGLRAGEQYFGPGTRLTVT.

The gene calls are TRBV2 and TRBJ1-2, with 9 positions matching TRBD1. Per the germline V gene, CDR1 is SNHLY and CDR2 is FYNNEI. V was pared by 7 bases and J by 8 bases, with 2 bases of the junction left unmatched. The CDR3 runs to 11 residues. The chain's CDR3 is CASNRGRGYTF. In DNA, the CDR3 is TGTGCCAGCAACAGGGGGCGAGGCTACACCTTC.

The rearrangement uses TRBV27 and TRBJ2-6, with D unclear. V gave up 6 bases and J gave up 0 bases, with 3 bases separating them. CDR1 and CDR2 from the germline V gene are MNHEY and SMNVEV (reference sequence). This CDR3 region has 13 residues. CDR3 in DNA: TGTGCCAGCAGCGTCTCTGGGGCCAACGTCCTGACTTTC. Protein sequence: CASSVSGANVLTF.

This chain joins TRBV6-2 or TRBV6-3 and TRBJ1-2, with a tentative D call TRBD1 (5 bases). The CDR3 runs 12 residues. Germline-derived CDR1 and CDR2 are MNHEY and SVGEGT. Trimming shortened V by 2 bases and J by 6 bases, and 7 bases separated the two germline ends. Written as DNA, the CDR3 is TGTGCCAGCAGTTACGCGGGGCATGGCTACACCTTC. Its translation is CASSYAGHGYTF.

This chain uses TRBV6-5 with TRBJ2-7; the match to TRBD1 covers 11 bases. CDR3 size: 14 residues. V shed 5 bases and J 7 bases; nucleotides not matched to a gene: 7. Germline-derived CDR1 and CDR2 are MNHEY and SVGAGI. The CDR3 here is CASSRSGTGGEQYF. In DNA, the CDR3 is TGTGCCAGCAGTCGTTCCGGGACAGGGGGGGAGCAGTACTTC.

The V gene is TRBV4-3, the J gene TRBJ2-2; tentatively, D is TRBD1 (6 bases). This CDR3 spans 14 amino acids. V shed 4 bases and J shed 1 base, with 7 bases lying between them. The germline gives CDR1 LGHNA, CDR2 YSLEER. This CDR3 reads CASSRGQNTGELFF. CDR3 sequence (DNA): TGCGCCAGCAGCCGGGGACAGAACACCGGGGAGCTGTTTTTT.

On this clone itself: The germline gene is not matched at one end of the junction; a read error may be the cause. This chain uses TRBV20-1 with TRBJ1-2, with 9 bases lining up with TRBD1. Germline CDR1 is DFQATT and CDR2 is SNEGSKA (reference sequence). This CDR3 has 10 amino acids. As DNA, the CDR3 is TGCAGTGCTATATCGGACAGGGGCAGATTC. Its protein product is CSAISDRGRF.

The chain joins TRBV6-5 to TRBJ2-5; TRBD2 might be the D (5 bases). Trimming pared 3 bases from V and 3 bases from J, leaving 14 bases between. The CDR3 length is 15 residues. Looked up from germline, CDR1 is MNHEY and CDR2 is SVGAGI. Written as DNA, the CDR3 is TGTGCCAGCAGTTATGAAGTGGGGAGCGAAGAGACCCAGTACTTC. Encoded protein: CASSYEVGSEETQYF.

This chain uses TRBV10-3 with TRBJ1-5; D is undetermined. Per the germline V gene, CDR1 is ENHRY and CDR2 is SYGVKD. The CDR3 is 15 amino acids. Trimming cost V 7 bases and J 6 bases, with 19 bases left between them. The CDR3 DNA reads as TGTGCCATCAAAGGAGAGGGCACGGGAGCTCAGCCCCAGCATTTT. Protein: CAIKGEGTGAQPQHF.

In DNA form, the CDR3 reads TGTGCCAGCAGCTTCAGGGGTCGAGAGACCCAGTACTTC. This sequence encodes CASSFRGRETQYF. V and J are TRBV5-6 and TRBJ2-5, with D possibly matching TRBD1 (6 bases). Trimming shortened V by 2 bases and J by 4 bases, and 9 bases separated the two germline ends. CDR3 length: 13 residues. Germline CDR1 is SGHDT and CDR2 is YYEEEE.

The CDR3 protein is CASRGGAGRPYEQYF. As DNA, the CDR3 is TGTGCCAGCAGGGGCGGGGCGGGCCGGCCCTACGAGCAGTACTTC. J is TRBJ2-7 and V is TRBV6-5, with D possibly being TRBD2 (6 bases). The germline V gene encodes CDR1 MNHEY and CDR2 SVGAGI. The CDR3 extends over 15 amino acids. V lost 6 bases and J lost 2, with 17 bases in between.

The gene calls are TRBV10-3 and TRBJ2-7; D possibly corresponds to TRBD2 (6 bases). This CDR3 comprises 13 residues. V shed 8 bases and J shed 5 bases, with 16 bases lying between them. Germline V gene sequence: CDR1 ENHRY, CDR2 SYGVKD. CDR3 sequence: CAICLQPGDEQYF. CDR3 bases: TGTGCCATCTGCCTTCAACCGGGGGACGAGCAGTACTTC.

This chain uses TRBV4-2 with TRBJ2-1; 8 nucleotides line up with TRBD2. The germline gives CDR1 LGHNA, CDR2 YNFKEQ. The junction had 13 bases not matched to a gene; V was cut back by 0 bases and J by 15 bases. CDR3 length: 15 residues. In nucleotides, the CDR3 is TGTGCCAGCAGCCAAGATCGGGGTGGGGGACTAGGCCTGTTCTTC. As protein: CASSQDRGGGLGLFF.

This chain links TRBV18 with TRBJ1-5; D is uncertain. V was clipped by 1 base and J by 0 bases, with 7 bases between them. From germline, CDR1 is KGHSH and CDR2 LQKENI. The CDR3 length is 15 residues. CDR3 protein: CASSPRTDSNQPQHF. In DNA form, the CDR3 reads TGTGCCAGCTCACCACGTACTGATAGCAATCAGCCCCAGCATTTT.

The chain employs TRBV5-8 and TRBJ2-1; 7 bases map to TRBD1. CDR1 and CDR2 (germline): SGHTS, YDEGEE. The CDR3 consists of 12 residues. With V trimmed by 4 bases and J by 9 bases, 4 bases remained unmatched. CDR3 sequence: CASSRGQAEQFF. In DNA form, the CDR3 reads TGTGCCAGCAGCCGAGGACAGGCTGAGCAGTTCTTC.

DNA of the CDR3: TGTGCCAGCAGCTTAGCGGCTAGCGGGGCGATAAGTTACAATGAGCAGTTCTTC. Residues: CASSLAASGAISYNEQFF. The chain is built from TRBV7-6 and TRBJ2-1; 9 nucleotides line up with TRBD2. Germline CDR1 SGHVS, CDR2 FNYEAQ. The CDR3 loop spans 18 amino acids. The V segment lost 0 bases and the J segment 4 bases; nucleotides outside the gene matches: 10. Based on the CDR3 plus reference TRBV7-6 and TRBJ2-1, the full variable domain is GAGVSQSPRYKVTKRGQDVALRCDPISGHVSLYWYRQALGQGPEFLTYFNYEAQQDKSGLPNDRFSAERPEGSISTLTIQRTEQRDSAMYRCASSLAASGAISYNEQFFGPGTRLTVL.

This clone appeared a few times. The rearrangement joins TRBV19 to TRBJ1-5; 7 nucleotides line up with TRBD1. This CDR3 comprises 14 residues. Per germline, CDR1 LNHDA and CDR2 SQIVND (reference sequence). V shed 7 bases, J shed 6 bases, and the junction held 9 bases outside the gene matches. As DNA, the CDR3 is TGTGCCAGTACTAATCGACAGGGACCTCAGCCCCAGCATTTT. Its translation: CASTNRQGPQPQHF.

The chain couples TRBV11-3 to TRBJ2-4; 10 bases fit TRBD2. Germline CDR1 and CDR2: SGHNT and YENEEA. The ends lost 5 bases at V and 1 base at J; junction bases unmatched: 5. This CDR3 is 16 amino acids long. CDR3 amino acids: CASSPGLAVAKNIQYF. CDR3 in DNA: TGTGCCAGCAGCCCCGGACTAGCGGTTGCCAAAAACATTCAGTACTTC.

For the CDR3, the DNA is TGTGCCAGCAGCCCCCGGGGCGGGGCCTGGGATACGCAGTATTTT. The encoded protein is CASSPRGGAWDTQYF. This chain connects TRBV9 to TRBJ2-3; TRBD2 is a possible D gene (6 bases). The CDR3 totals 15 residues. Germline V gene lookup returns CDR1 SGDLS and CDR2 YYNGEE. V dropped 4 bases and J dropped 6 bases, with 18 bases sitting between them.

J is TRBJ2-2 and V is TRBV5-1; 9 nucleotides line up with TRBD1. Germline V gives CDR1 SGHRS, CDR2 YFSETQ. Unmatched junction bases numbered 8, after V lost 3 bases and J lost 8 bases. This CDR3 region has 15 residues. The DNA for the CDR3 is TGCGCCAGCAGCTACCGGACAGGGGAATGGGGGGAGCTGTTTTTT. Translated: CASSYRTGEWGELFF.

V usage is TRBV6-2 or TRBV6-3 and J usage is TRBJ2-7, with TRBD1 matching over 8 bases. The J segment lost 1 base and the V segment lost 5 bases, leaving 7 bases of the junction unmatched. The CDR3 is made up of 15 amino acids. Germline V gene sequence: CDR1 MNHEY, CDR2 SVGEGT. The CDR3 here is CASSTRQGRSYEQYF. In DNA, the CDR3 is TGTGCCAGCAGTACCCGACAGGGGAGGTCCTACGAGCAGTACTTC.

V and J are TRBV5-1 and TRBJ2-2; D remains ambiguous. This CDR3 comprises 13 residues. CDR1 and CDR2 (germline): SGHRS, YFSETQ. With 7 bases removed from V and 1 base from J, the gap between germline ends came to 8 bases. CDR3 sequence: CASGDKNTGELFF. The DNA of the CDR3 is TGCGCCAGCGGTGACAAGAACACCGGGGAGCTGTTTTTT.

The chain is built from TRBV20-1 and TRBJ2-1; TRBD2 matches 13 bases. Germline CDR1 DFQATT, CDR2 SNEGSKA (reference sequence). V dropped 3 bases and J dropped 7; count of bases not matched to a gene: 6. This CDR3 spans 15 amino acids. The CDR3 loop is CSASQRLAGGNEQFF. CDR3 sequence (DNA): TGCAGTGCTAGTCAAAGACTAGCGGGGGGTAATGAGCAGTTCTTC.